The 17 T cell receptor beta chains in this list originate from one sample, sequenced in a study of neoadjuvant anti-PD-1 for oral cavity cancer. As for time point: after neoadjuvant nivolumab, at surgical resection. Assay: immunoSEQ multiplex PCR; the TCRdb copy retains only in-frame clones and omits some. Of tens of thousands of clones listed, 86% are singletons. This specimen consisted of PBMCs, obtained after nivolumab (anti-PD-1) treatment. These receptors were taken from a person aged 35-79 years with oral cavity squamous cell carcinoma.

J is TRBJ1-4 and V is TRBV25-1; D is unresolved. CDR3 size: 16 residues. Germline V gives CDR1 MGHDK, CDR2 SYGVNS. Between the trimmed V and J ends, which lost 6 bases and 8 bases, there was a span of 22 bases. The CDR3 reads CASRTREPGSEEKLFF. The CDR3 nucleotides read TGTGCCAGCAGGACCCGGGAGCCAGGATCGGAAGAAAAACTGTTTTTT.

The J gene is TRBJ2-5, the V gene TRBV7-8; D call uncertain. This CDR3 has 17 amino acids. Germline V gives CDR1 SGHVS, CDR2 FQNEAQ. With 1 base removed from V and 2 bases from J, the gap between germline ends came to 17 bases. The DNA for the CDR3 is TGTGCCAGCAGCTTAGTGGTGATAGCAACCATTCAAGAGACCCAGTACTTC. Translating it yields CASSLVVIATIQETQYF. Based on the CDR3 plus reference TRBV7-8 and TRBJ2-5, the full variable domain is GAGVSQSPRYKVAKRGQDVALRCDPISGHVSLFWYQQALGQGPEFLTYFQNEAQLDKSGLPSDRFFAERPEGSVSTLKIQRTQQEDSAVYLCASSLVVIATIQETQYFGPGTRLLVL.

The chain uses TRBV7-9 and TRBJ2-2; 8 bases are shared with TRBD1. The CDR3 is 15 residues long. V shed 4 bases, J shed 6 bases, and the junction held 7 bases outside the gene matches. CDR1 is SEHNR, CDR2 FQNEAQ, per germline (reference sequence). The CDR3 DNA reads TGTGCCAGCAGCTACGATTACAGGGGGTCCGGGGAGCTGTTTTTT. It encodes CASSYDYRGSGELFF. Combining the CDR3 with reference TRBV7-9 and TRBJ2-2 gives the whole variable domain DTGVSQNPRHKITKRGQNVTFRCDPISEHNRLYWYRQTLGQGPEFLTYFQNEAQLEKSRLLSDRFSAERPKGSFSTLEIQRTEQGDSAMYLCASSYDYRGSGELFFGEGSRLTVL.

The V call is TRBV6-1, the J call TRBJ2-4; D might be TRBD2 (6 bases). V lost 2 bases to trimming and J lost 0 bases, with 14 bases between them. The CDR3 loop spans 17 amino acids. Germline-derived CDR1 and CDR2 are MNHNS and SASEGT. The CDR3 reads CASSEFVGGKAKNIQYF. CDR3 nucleotides: TGTGCCAGCAGTGAATTTGTGGGAGGAAAAGCCAAAAACATTCAGTACTTC.

The chain joins TRBV9 to TRBJ1-1; D ambiguous. The V and J ends lost 0 bases and 5 bases respectively, with 11 bases between them. There are 14 residues in the CDR3. Germline CDR1 and CDR2: SGDLS and YYNGEE. This chain's CDR3 is CASSVAPDWTEAFF. CDR3 sequence (DNA): TGTGCCAGCAGCGTAGCCCCAGACTGGACTGAAGCTTTCTTT.

The V and J genes are TRBV5-8 and TRBJ2-7; a weak D match, TRBD1 (6 bases). Per germline, CDR1 SGHTS and CDR2 YDEGEE. V lost 3 bases and J lost 4, with 17 bases in between. The CDR3 covers 15 residues. The CDR3 nucleotides are TGTGCCAGCAGCTCAGACAGGCCGCGCCCTTACGAGCAGTACTTC. It translates to CASSSDRPRPYEQYF.

This chain uses TRBV19 with TRBJ1-1, with unresolved D. Germline values: CDR1 LNHDA, CDR2 SQIVND (reference sequence). CDR3 size: 14 residues. The V gene lost 1 base and the J gene lost 1 base, with 7 bases spanning the gap. CDR3 sequence: CASSIVRTNTEAFF. CDR3 in DNA: TGTGCCAGTAGTATAGTCAGGACGAACACTGAAGCTTTCTTT. Full variable domain (rest looked up from reference TRBV19 and TRBJ1-1): DGGITQSPKYLFRKEGQNVTLSCEQNLNHDAMYWYRQDPGQGLRLIYYSQIVNDFQKGDIAEGYSVSREKKESFPLTVTSAQKNPTAFYLCASSIVRTNTEAFFGQGTRLTVV.

This sequence joins TRBV6-5 and TRBJ2-5, with D possibly being TRBD1 (5 bases). This CDR3 is built from 13 residues. Germline V gene data show CDR1 as MNHEY and CDR2 as SVGAGI. Trimming shortened V by 6 bases and J by 5 bases, and 13 bases separated the two germline ends. Here the CDR3 DNA reads TGTGCCAGCAGGGGGCGAAAGTGGGAGACCCAGTACTTC. Translation gives CASRGRKWETQYF.

The rearrangement joins TRBV7-3 to TRBJ2-3; 8 nucleotides align to TRBD1. The CDR3 runs 14 residues. In germline, CDR1 is SGHTA, CDR2 FQGTGA. The J segment lost 4 bases and the V segment lost 2 bases, leaving 2 bases of the junction unmatched. The CDR3 nucleotides read TGTGCCAGCAGCTTAGGACAGGGAGCAGATACGCAGTATTTT. Translating it yields CASSLGQGADTQYF.

V is TRBV15 and J is TRBJ2-7; D gene unclear. This CDR3 has 14 amino acids. CDR1 and CDR2 (germline): LNHNV, YYDKDF (reference sequence). Trimming removed 5 bases at V and 2 bases at J, with 13 bases between. The CDR3, as DNA: TGTGCCACCAGCCACCTCGCAGGAGCCTACGAGCAGTACTTC. Its protein product is CATSHLAGAYEQYF.

This clone came up once. The chain links TRBV29-1 to TRBJ1-1, with D possibly TRBD1 on 6 matching bases. The germline V gene has CDR1 SQVTM and CDR2 ANQGSEA. With 6 bases removed from V and 4 bases from J, the gap between germline ends came to 18 bases. The CDR3 covers 14 residues. The CDR3: CSVQVGNRATEAFF. The CDR3 DNA follows: TGCAGCGTACAAGTGGGAAACAGGGCCACTGAAGCTTTCTTT.

The chain combines TRBV19 with TRBJ1-5, with 8 bases lining up with TRBD1. The CDR3 loop spans 15 amino acids. V lost 5 bases, J lost 5 bases, and 8 bases stayed unmatched. Germline V CDR1 and CDR2: LNHDA, SQIVND (reference sequence). CDR3 in amino acids: CASSLATGVYQPQHF. In nucleotides, the CDR3 is TGTGCCAGTAGTTTGGCGACAGGGGTCTATCAGCCCCAGCATTTT.

This chain connects TRBV30 to TRBJ1-5, with a possible D match to TRBD1 (6 bases). Germline V CDR1 and CDR2: GTSNPN, SVGIG (reference sequence). CDR3 size: 16 residues. V dropped 3 bases and J dropped 0 bases, with 15 bases sitting between them. The CDR3 is CAWSGQLLHSNQPQHF. In DNA form, the CDR3 reads TGTGCCTGGAGCGGACAGTTGCTTCATAGCAATCAGCCCCAGCATTTT.

The chain links TRBV1 to TRBJ2-5; the table calls TRBD1, which could not be checked here. TRBV1 is recorded as a pseudogene. The CDR3 extends over 16 amino acids. The CDR3 bases are TGCACCAGCAGCTTGTTCCAGGGCAGGGGGCAAGAGACCCAGTACTTC. The encoded protein is CTSSLFQGRGQETQYF.

V usage is TRBV5-1 and J usage is TRBJ1-3; D gene unclear. The V gene's germline CDR1 is SGHRS and CDR2 YFSETQ. V dropped 0 bases and J dropped 2 bases, with 12 bases sitting between them. This CDR3 is built from 16 residues. The DNA for the CDR3 is TGCGCCAGCAGCTTGGCGGGTAGGGTCGCTGGAAACACCATATATTTT. Its translation is CASSLAGRVAGNTIYF.

This chain joins TRBV29-1 and TRBJ2-3; 9 nucleotides match TRBD1. In germline, CDR1 is SQVTM, CDR2 ANQGSEA. The junction had 1 base not matched to a gene; V was cut back by 5 bases and J by 4 bases. CDR3 length: 12 amino acids. CDR3 bases: TGCAGCGTTAGGACAGGGGCAGATACGCAGTATTTT. Its translation is CSVRTGADTQYF.

This sequence joins TRBV5-8 and TRBJ1-2, with 11 bases aligning to TRBD1. J lost 7 bases, V lost 0 bases, and 8 bases had no gene match. This CDR3 has 16 residues. Germline V gene lookup returns CDR1 SGHTS and CDR2 YDEGEE. The CDR3 sequence is CASSLAWGQGEFGYTF. CDR3 bases: TGTGCCAGCAGCTTGGCGTGGGGACAGGGGGAATTTGGCTACACCTTC. Full variable domain (outside the CDR3, taken from reference TRBV5-8 and TRBJ1-2): EAGVTQSPTHLIKTRGQQATLRCSPISGHTSVYWYQQALGLGLQFLLWYDEGEERNRGNFPPRFSGRQFPNYSSELNVNALELEDSALYLCASSLAWGQGEFGYTFGSGTRLTVV.